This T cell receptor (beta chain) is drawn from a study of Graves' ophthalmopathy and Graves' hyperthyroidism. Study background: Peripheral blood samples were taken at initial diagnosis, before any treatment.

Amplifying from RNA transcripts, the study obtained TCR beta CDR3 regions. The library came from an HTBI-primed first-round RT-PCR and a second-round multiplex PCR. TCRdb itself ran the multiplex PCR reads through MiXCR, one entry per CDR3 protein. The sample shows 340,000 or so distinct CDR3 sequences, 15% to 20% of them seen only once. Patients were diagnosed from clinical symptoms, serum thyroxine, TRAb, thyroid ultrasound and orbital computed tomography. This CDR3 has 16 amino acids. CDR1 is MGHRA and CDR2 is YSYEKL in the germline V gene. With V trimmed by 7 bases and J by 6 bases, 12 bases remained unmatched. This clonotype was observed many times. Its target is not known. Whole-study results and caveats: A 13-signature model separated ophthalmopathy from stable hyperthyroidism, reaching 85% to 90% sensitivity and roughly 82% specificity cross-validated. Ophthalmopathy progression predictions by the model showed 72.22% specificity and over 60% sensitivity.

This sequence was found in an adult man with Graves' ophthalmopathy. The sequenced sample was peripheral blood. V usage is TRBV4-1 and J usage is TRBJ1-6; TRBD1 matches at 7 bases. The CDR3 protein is CASNPGQAHPNSPLHF. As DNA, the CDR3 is TGCGCCAGCAACCCCGGACAGGCCCATCCTAATTCACCCCTCCACTTT.